The rows below give T cell receptor beta chains drawn from one sample of a study of T cell responses to AZD1222 COVID-19 vaccine. Data came from immunoSEQ multiplex PCR; TCRdb stores just in-frame clones and leaves some out. The sample contains some 170,000 clones, 70% to 90% of which appear only once. The sample was peripheral blood, taken 28 days after the second dose of the MenACWY control vaccine. The source is an adult who received the MenACWY meningococcal vaccine as a control. Each CDR3 is given with its conserved first and last residue. A D gene is named only where the DNA matches it firmly. Some rows have no size entry. The others give once, few or many, or a class for an expanded clone.

j_gene,v_gene,d_gene,abundance,CDR3aa,CDR3nt
TRBJ2-7,TRBV14,.,.,CASSHQSVGRTTTSYEQYF,TGTGCCAGCAGCCACCAAAGCGTGGGTAGGACAACTACCTCCTACGAGCAGTACTTC
TRBJ2-3,TRBV9,TRBD2,.,CASSMWTSGITDTQYF,TGTGCCAGCAGCATGTGGACTAGCGGGATTACAGATACGCAGTATTTT
TRBJ1-2,TRBV7-6,TRBD1,.,CASSLGQGHNYGYTF,TGTGCCAGCAGTTTGGGACAGGGCCATAACTATGGCTACACCTTC
TRBJ1-1,TRBV18,.,.,CASSPVVETEAFF,TGTGCCAGCTCACCAGTCGTCGAAACTGAAGCTTTCTTT
TRBJ2-7,TRBV3-1/TRBV3-2,.,.,CASSQGVDRAYEQYF,TGTGCCAGCAGCCAAGGGGTGGATCGGGCCTACGAGCAGTACTTC
TRBJ2-5,TRBV27,.,.,CASSGGETQYF,TGTGCCAGCAGTGGGGGGGAGACCCAGTACTTC
TRBJ2-3,TRBV3-1/TRBV3-2,.,few,CASSQLEGADTQYF,TGTGCCAGCAGCCAGTTAGAGGGGGCAGATACGCAGTATTTT
TRBJ2-2,TRBV4-1,.,.,CASSPSPGLANTGELFF,TGCGCCAGCAGCCCTAGTCCGGGACTTGCGAACACCGGGGAGCTGTTTTTT
TRBJ1-1,TRBV7-9,.,.,CASSLDGTVAFF,TGTGCCAGCAGCTTAGACGGGACCGTGGCTTTCTTT
TRBJ1-2,TRBV24-1,.,.,CATSDFLPGVNYGYTF,TGTGCCACCAGTGATTTTTTGCCAGGGGTGAACTATGGCTACACCTTC
TRBJ2-2,TRBV18,TRBD2,.,CASSLLAGGTGELFF,TGTGCCAGCTCACTCCTAGCGGGAGGGACCGGGGAGCTGTTTTTT
TRBJ2-7,TRBV4-3,TRBD2,.,CASSPRTSGNYEQYF,TGCGCCAGCAGCCCCCGGACTAGCGGCAACTACGAGCAGTACTTC